The present entry profiles one T cell receptor (beta chain) with its context. By sample share, this clone is medium-sized (0.01 to 0.1%). The antigen this receptor binds is unknown. Per-base quality was not reported, and no clone a single base away is much larger than it. This sample stems from a study of siplizumab effects on memory and regulatory T cells (dated by TCRdb to about 2019). Looking at the study overall: The study examined how the anti-CD2 antibody siplizumab affects alloreactive T-cell subsets in allogeneic mixed lymphocyte reactions built from human PBMCs.

Preparation of the library involved the immunoSEQ multiplex PCR assay. Around 10^5 TCR templates per sample were assayed by the deep sequencing platform. Genomic DNA extracted from sorted T cells was used for TCRbeta CDR3 sequencing. Per the original workflow: The R programming language was used for clonal analysis of TCRbeta CDR3 data. Unstimulated samples were compared with post-reaction CFSE-low samples to define alloreactive CD4+ and CD8+ clones. By matching sequences to the repertoires of sorted unstimulated Treg and non-Treg cells, each alloreactive CD4+ clone was assigned a regulatory or non-regulatory origin. Entries here come from immuneACCESS through TCRdb and include only in-frame sequences with V and J called. Some clones fail to appear in such tables; in the studies checked, an unresolved V gene covers under half of the shortfall, and the cause of the remainder is unknown. V and J calls and clone size come straight from that table; D and trimming were deduced from the DNA. This sample holds several thousand clones; just over 60% were observed only once. Clones ranked in the top ten supply 15% of the sample.

In addition, sequencing in three donor pairs included unstimulated CD8+ effector memory subsets alongside CD4+ naive, CD8+ naive, CD8+ TEMRA and CD4+ memory subsets. Sorted unstimulated T cells and proliferating T cells recovered from mixed lymphocyte reactions were subjected to TCRbeta CDR3 sequencing. Fresh whole blood from approximately 10 HLA-typed healthy donors was used to isolate PBMCs. General findings and caveats noted by the study authors: The cumulative frequency of alloreactive sequences that could be traced back to unstimulated CD4+ memory T cells was significantly reduced by siplizumab. Among mappable alloreactive CD4+ clones, the Treg-derived fraction averaged approximately 72% with siplizumab versus around 29% in control reactions. About 80-96% of proliferating CD4+ or CD8+ clones could not be given a naive or memory phenotype. Unstimulated naive T cells appeared to be more diverse than memory T cells, and naive cells seemed to make a substantial contribution to the alloresponse. No functional confirmation was obtained for the suppressive function of proliferating Tregs from siplizumab cultures. Because sequences at frequencies below about 10^-5 were poorly captured, only a minor fraction of alloreactive clones could be mapped back to unstimulated subsets.

CDR1 and CDR2 were assigned from the germline V gene as MNHNS and SASEGT. V and J are truncated by 4 bases and 3 bases respectively, leaving an intervening sequence of 12 bases. The CDR3 goes from the cysteine to the phenylalanine over 15 residues. The only DNA kept is the CDR3, 45 bases in frame from the first base. Input material: effector memory CD8+ T cells sorted from blood. The cell subset or site label here, explained by the study, means: unstimulated CD8+ effector memory T cells. The rearranged chain carries TRBV6-1 and TRBJ2-2, with no confident D gene call. This clonotype was obtained from a human donor in good health. The CDR3 region reads CASSAPVSDTGELFF. The DNA is TGTGCCAGCAGTGCCCCGGTTTCTGACACCGGGGAGCTGTTTTTT.